The clone carrying this TCR beta chain was counted a few times. This CDR3 is built from 14 residues. In germline, CDR1 is SGHTA, CDR2 FQGTGA. V lost 5 bases and J lost 2, with 11 bases in between. TCRdb independently ran MiXCR on the RT-PCR reads; one entry per CDR3 protein. This table has hundreds of thousands of distinct CDR3 sequences, approximately 14% appearing once. The chain has TRBV7-3 and TRBJ2-3; the D is unclear. The sample taken for sequencing was memory CD4+ T cells from blood. This receptor was obtained from a female donor in good health, serving as a healthy control. The DNA for the CDR3 is TGTGCCAGCAGCCCGTATATTAACACAGATACGCAGTATTTT. It translates to CASSPYINTDTQYF.